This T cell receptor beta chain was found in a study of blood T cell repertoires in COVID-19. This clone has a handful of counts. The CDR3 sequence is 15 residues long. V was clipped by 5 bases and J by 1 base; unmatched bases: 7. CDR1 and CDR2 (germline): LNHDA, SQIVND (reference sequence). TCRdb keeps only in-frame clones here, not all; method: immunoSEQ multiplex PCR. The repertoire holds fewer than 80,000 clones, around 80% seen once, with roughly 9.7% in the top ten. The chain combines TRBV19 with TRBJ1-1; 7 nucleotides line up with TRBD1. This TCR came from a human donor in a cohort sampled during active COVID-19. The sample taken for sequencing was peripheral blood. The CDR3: CASSPGTAPNTEAFF. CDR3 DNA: TGTGCCAGTAGTCCGGGGACAGCGCCGAACACTGAAGCTTTCTTT.